One and the same sample provided the 10 T cell receptor beta chains below, sequenced in a study of blood T cell repertoires in COVID-19. Clones were sequenced by immunoSEQ multiplex PCR, and TCRdb holds only the in-frame ones, with some missing. This sample has more than 50,000 clones, with approximately 78% found just once. Sequences were obtained from peripheral blood. Source of these receptors: a human donor in a cohort sampled during active COVID-19.

This sequence joins TRBV10-3 and TRBJ2-6, with 7 positions matching TRBD1. CDR1 ENHRY and CDR2 SYGVKD come from the germline V gene. J was trimmed by 2 bases and V by 3 bases; bases with no gene match: 4. This CDR3 has 16 residues. The CDR3: CAISDYRGAGANVLTF. The CDR3 coding sequence is TGTGCCATCAGTGACTACAGGGGTGCTGGGGCCAACGTCCTGACTTTC.

CDR3 nucleotide sequence: TGTGCCAGTACTCTCCAGGGGGAGGGCACAGATACGCAGTATTTT. This gives the protein CASTLQGEGTDTQYF. V is TRBV19 and J is TRBJ2-3; a weak D match, TRBD1 (7 bases). Per germline, CDR1 LNHDA and CDR2 SQIVND (reference sequence). The CDR3 is 15 residues long. V lost 7 bases to trimming and J lost 1 base, with 15 bases between them.

This clone was picked up a small number of times. Within the sample, other DNA sequences also encode this same CDR3. V and J are TRBV5-1 and TRBJ2-3; 13 nucleotides line up with TRBD2. Germline values: CDR1 SGHRS, CDR2 YFSETQ. V was clipped by 2 bases and J by 2 bases; unmatched bases: 2. The CDR3 has 16 residues. CDR3 sequence reads: CASSLGLAGATDTQYF. The DNA of the CDR3 is TGCGCCAGCAGCTTAGGACTAGCGGGGGCCACAGATACGCAGTATTTT.

The rearrangement links TRBV15 to TRBJ2-4, with 11 bases lining up with TRBD1. Unmatched junction bases numbered 3, after V lost 1 base and J lost 7 bases. CDR3 length: 15 residues. Germline loops: CDR1 LNHNV, CDR2 YYDKDF (reference sequence). The CDR3 here is CATSRAGTGGNIQYF. CDR3 bases: TGTGCCACCAGCAGAGCGGGGACAGGGGGGAACATTCAGTACTTC. Full variable domain (rest looked up from reference TRBV15 and TRBJ2-4): DAMVIQNPRYQVTQFGKPVTLSCSQTLNHNVMYWYQQKSSQAPKLLFHYYDKDFNNEADTPDNFQSRRPNTSFCFLDIRSPGLGDTAMYLCATSRAGTGGNIQYFGAGTRLSVL.

The J gene is TRBJ1-5, the V gene TRBV21-1. TRBV21-1 represents a pseudogene. This CDR3 has 15 residues. For the CDR3, the DNA is TGTGCCAGCTCCCGTAGGGGGGGACTCAATCAGCCCCAGCATTTT. Residues: CASSRRGGLNQPQHF.

The rearrangement joins TRBV14 to TRBJ1-1; no reliable D call. The CDR3 sequence is 13 residues long. V was trimmed by 2 bases and J by 3 bases, leaving 7 bases between them. From germline, CDR1 is SGHDN and CDR2 FVKESK. CDR3 region: CASSQRRYTEAFF. CDR3 bases: TGTGCCAGCAGCCAACGGAGATACACTGAAGCTTTCTTT.

The V call is TRBV5-1, the J call TRBJ1-5; D uncertain. V shed 4 bases and J shed 3 bases, with 11 bases lying between them. Germline V CDR1 and CDR2: SGHRS, YFSETQ. The CDR3 loop spans 14 amino acids. This CDR3 is CASSPDTNNQPQHF. The CDR3 coding sequence is TGCGCCAGCAGCCCTGACACCAACAATCAGCCCCAGCATTTT.

The CDR3 here is CASSALGQTNSPLHF. CDR3 nucleotide sequence: TGTGCCAGCTCGGCCCTAGGACAGACAAATTCACCCCTCCACTTT. This sequence joins TRBV18 and TRBJ1-6; TRBD1 might be the D (6 bases). This CDR3 contains 15 residues. Germline V gene data show CDR1 as KGHSH and CDR2 as LQKENI. Trimming removed 6 bases from V and 7 bases from J, with 16 bases in between.

The V gene is TRBV10-2, the J gene TRBJ1-1, with D tentatively TRBD1 (5 bases). V was shortened by 8 bases and J by 6 bases, with 10 bases between the two germline ends. CDR3 size: 11 residues. The V gene's germline CDR1 is WSHSY and CDR2 SAAADI. This CDR3 is CASSDSPEAFF. CDR3 DNA: TGCGCCAGCTCCGACAGTCCTGAAGCTTTCTTT.

The chain combines TRBV6-5 with TRBJ2-1, with D hard to call. CDR3 length: 12 amino acids. Germline V lookup: CDR1 MNHEY, CDR2 SVGAGI. Trimming pared 4 bases from V and 4 bases from J, leaving 5 bases between. The CDR3 region is CASSFRYNEQFF. CDR3 in DNA: TGTGCCAGCAGTTTTCGGTACAATGAGCAGTTCTTC.